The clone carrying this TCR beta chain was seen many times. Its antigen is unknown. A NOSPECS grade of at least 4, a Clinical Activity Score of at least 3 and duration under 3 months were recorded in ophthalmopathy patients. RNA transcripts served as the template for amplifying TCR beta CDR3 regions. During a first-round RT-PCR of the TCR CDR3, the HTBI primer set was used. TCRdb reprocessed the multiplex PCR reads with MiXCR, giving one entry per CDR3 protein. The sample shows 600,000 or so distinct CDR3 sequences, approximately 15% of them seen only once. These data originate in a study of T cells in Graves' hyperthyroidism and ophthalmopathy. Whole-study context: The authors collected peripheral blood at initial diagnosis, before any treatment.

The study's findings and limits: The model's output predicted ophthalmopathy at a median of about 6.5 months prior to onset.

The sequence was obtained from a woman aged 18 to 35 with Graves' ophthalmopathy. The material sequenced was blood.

DNA for the CDR3: TGTGCCAGCAGCGCAACTTCAGGGGCCACAGATACGCAGTATTTT. Protein sequence: CASSATSGATDTQYF. This chain uses TRBV7-2 with TRBJ2-3, with a weak D call TRBD1 (6 bases). The germline CDR1 and CDR2 sequences are SGHTA and FQGNSA. The CDR3 is 15 amino acids. V was pared by 5 bases and J by 2 bases, with 14 bases between.